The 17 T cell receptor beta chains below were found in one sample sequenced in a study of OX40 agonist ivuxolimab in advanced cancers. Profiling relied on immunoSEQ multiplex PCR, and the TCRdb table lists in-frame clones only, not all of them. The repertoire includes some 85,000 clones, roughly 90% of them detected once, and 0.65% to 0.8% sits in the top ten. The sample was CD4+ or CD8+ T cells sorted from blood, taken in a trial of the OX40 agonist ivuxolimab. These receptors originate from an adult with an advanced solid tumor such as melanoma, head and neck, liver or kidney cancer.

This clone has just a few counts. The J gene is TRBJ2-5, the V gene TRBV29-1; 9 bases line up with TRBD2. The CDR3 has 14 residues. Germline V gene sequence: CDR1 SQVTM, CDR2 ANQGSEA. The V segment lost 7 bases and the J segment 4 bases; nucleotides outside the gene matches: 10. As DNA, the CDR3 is TGCAGCGCCCTAGCGGGATCGGTAGGAGAGACCCAGTACTTC. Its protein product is CSALAGSVGETQYF. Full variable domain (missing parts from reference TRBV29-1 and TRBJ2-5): SAVISQKPSRDICQRGTSLTIQCQVDSQVTMMFWYRQQPGQSLTLIATANQGSEATYESGFVIDKFPISRPNLTFSTLTVSNMSPEDSSIYLCSALAGSVGETQYFGPGTRLLVL.

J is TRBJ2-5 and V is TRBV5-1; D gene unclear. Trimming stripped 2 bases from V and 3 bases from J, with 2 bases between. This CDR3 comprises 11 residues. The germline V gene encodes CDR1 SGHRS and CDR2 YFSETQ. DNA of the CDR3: TGCGCCAGCAGCTTTAAAGAGACCCAGTACTTC. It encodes CASSFKETQYF.

CDR3: CASSERGEGVYGYTF. The CDR3 nucleotides read TGTGCCAGCAGTGAGCGGGGCGAAGGGGTCTATGGCTACACCTTC. This chain links TRBV6-1 with TRBJ1-2; tentative D call: TRBD1 (5 bases). This CDR3 is 15 amino acids long. The V end was cut by 3 bases, the J end by 4 bases, with 15 bases between. CDR1 MNHNS and CDR2 SASEGT come from the germline V gene.

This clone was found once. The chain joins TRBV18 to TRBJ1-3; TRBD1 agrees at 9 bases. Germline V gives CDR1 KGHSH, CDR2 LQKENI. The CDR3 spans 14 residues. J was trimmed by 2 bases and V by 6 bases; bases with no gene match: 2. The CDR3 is CASSTGGTGNTIYF. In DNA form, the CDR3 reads TGTGCCAGCTCGACAGGGGGGACTGGAAACACCATATATTTT.

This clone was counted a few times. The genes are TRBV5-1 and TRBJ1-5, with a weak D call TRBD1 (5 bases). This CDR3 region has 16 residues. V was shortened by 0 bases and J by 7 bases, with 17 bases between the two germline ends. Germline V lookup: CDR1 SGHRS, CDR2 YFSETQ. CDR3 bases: TGCGCCAGCAGCTTGGTAAGGGGTAGGGGAGGCCAGCCCCAGCATTTT. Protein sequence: CASSLVRGRGGQPQHF.

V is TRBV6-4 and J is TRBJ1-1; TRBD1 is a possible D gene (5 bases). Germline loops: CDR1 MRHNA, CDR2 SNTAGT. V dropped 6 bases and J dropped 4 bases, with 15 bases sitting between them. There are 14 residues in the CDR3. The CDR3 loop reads CASRVELGPTEAFF. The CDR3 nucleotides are TGTGCCAGCAGGGTGGAGCTGGGGCCCACTGAAGCTTTCTTT.

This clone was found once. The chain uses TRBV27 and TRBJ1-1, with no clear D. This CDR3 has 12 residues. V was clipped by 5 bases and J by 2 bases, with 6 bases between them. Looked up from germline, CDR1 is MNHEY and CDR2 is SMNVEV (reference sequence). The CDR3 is CASSDYNTEAFF. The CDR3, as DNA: TGTGCCAGCAGTGATTATAACACTGAAGCTTTCTTT.

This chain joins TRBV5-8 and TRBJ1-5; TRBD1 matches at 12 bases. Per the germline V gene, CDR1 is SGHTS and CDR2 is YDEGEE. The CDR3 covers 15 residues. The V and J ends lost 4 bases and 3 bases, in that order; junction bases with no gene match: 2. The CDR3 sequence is CASSRDRGPNQPQHF. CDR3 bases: TGTGCCAGCAGCAGGGACAGGGGGCCCAATCAGCCCCAGCATTTT. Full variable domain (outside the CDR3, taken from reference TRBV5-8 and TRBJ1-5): EAGVTQSPTHLIKTRGQQATLRCSPISGHTSVYWYQQALGLGLQFLLWYDEGEERNRGNFPPRFSGRQFPNYSSELNVNALELEDSALYLCASSRDRGPNQPQHFGDGTRLSIL.

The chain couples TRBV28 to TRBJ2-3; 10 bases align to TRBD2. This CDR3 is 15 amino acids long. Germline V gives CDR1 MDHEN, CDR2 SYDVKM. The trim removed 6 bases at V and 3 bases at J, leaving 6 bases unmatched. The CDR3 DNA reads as TGTGCCAGCAGCCAACTAGCGGGGAGAACAGATACGCAGTATTTT. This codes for CASSQLAGRTDTQYF. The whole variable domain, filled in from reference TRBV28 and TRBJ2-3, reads DVKVTQSSRYLVKRTGEKVFLECVQDMDHENMFWYRQDPGLGLRLIYFSYDVKMKEKGDIPEGYSVSREKKERFSLILESASTNQTSMYLCASSQLAGRTDTQYFGPGTRLTVL.

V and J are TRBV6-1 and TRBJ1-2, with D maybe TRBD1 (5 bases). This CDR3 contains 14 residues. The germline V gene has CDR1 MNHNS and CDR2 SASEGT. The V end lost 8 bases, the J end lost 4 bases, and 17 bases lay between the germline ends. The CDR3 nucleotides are TGTGCCAGCCAGCCCGGTGGGGGATTCTATGGCTACACCTTC. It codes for CASQPGGGFYGYTF.

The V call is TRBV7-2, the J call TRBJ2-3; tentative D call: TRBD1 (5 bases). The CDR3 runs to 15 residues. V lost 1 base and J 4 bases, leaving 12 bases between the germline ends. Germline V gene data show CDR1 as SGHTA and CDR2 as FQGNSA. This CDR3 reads CASSLGGRQSDTQYF. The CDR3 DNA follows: TGTGCCAGCAGCTTAGGAGGTCGACAGTCAGATACGCAGTATTTT.

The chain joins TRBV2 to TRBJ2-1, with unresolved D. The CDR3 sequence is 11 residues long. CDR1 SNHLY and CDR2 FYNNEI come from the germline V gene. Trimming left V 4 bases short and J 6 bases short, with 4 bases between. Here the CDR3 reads CASSVANEQFF. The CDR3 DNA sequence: TGTGCCAGCAGTGTAGCCAATGAGCAGTTCTTC.

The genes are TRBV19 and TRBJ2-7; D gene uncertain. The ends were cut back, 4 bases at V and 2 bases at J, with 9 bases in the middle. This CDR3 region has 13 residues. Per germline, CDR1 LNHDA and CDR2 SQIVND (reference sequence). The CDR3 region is CASSSQDTYEQYF. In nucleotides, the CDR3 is TGTGCCAGTAGTAGCCAGGATACCTACGAGCAGTACTTC. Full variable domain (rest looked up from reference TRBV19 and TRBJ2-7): DGGITQSPKYLFRKEGQNVTLSCEQNLNHDAMYWYRQDPGQGLRLIYYSQIVNDFQKGDIAEGYSVSREKKESFPLTVTSAQKNPTAFYLCASSSQDTYEQYFGPGTRLTVT.

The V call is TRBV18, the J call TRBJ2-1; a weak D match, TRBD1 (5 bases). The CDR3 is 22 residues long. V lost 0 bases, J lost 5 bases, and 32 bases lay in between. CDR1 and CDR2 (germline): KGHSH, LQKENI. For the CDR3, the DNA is TGTGCCAGCTCACCACCAAGTCTAGGTGGGGCTTTTAAGGTCCTTGTGGACAATGAGCAGTTCTTC. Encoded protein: CASSPPSLGGAFKVLVDNEQFF.

In DNA, the CDR3 is TGTGCCAGCTCGCCCCGGGACGGTGATGGCTACACCTTC. This translates into CASSPRDGDGYTF. The chain carries TRBV18 and TRBJ1-2; D may be TRBD1 (5 bases). The germline V and J ends were trimmed by 6 bases and 6 bases, with 14 bases remaining between them. The CDR3 consists of 13 residues. From germline, CDR1 is KGHSH and CDR2 LQKENI.

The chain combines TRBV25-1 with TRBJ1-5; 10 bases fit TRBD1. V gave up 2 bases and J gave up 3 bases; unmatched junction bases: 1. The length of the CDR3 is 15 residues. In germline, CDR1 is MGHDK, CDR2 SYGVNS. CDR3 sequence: CASSEGTGDNQPQHF. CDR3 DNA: TGTGCCAGCAGTGAAGGGACAGGGGACAATCAGCCCCAGCATTTT.

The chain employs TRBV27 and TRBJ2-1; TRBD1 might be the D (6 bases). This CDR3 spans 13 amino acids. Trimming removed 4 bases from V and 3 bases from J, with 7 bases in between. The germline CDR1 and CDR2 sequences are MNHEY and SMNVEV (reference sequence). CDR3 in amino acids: CASSSQGYNEQFF. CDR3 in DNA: TGTGCCAGCAGTTCACAGGGCTACAATGAGCAGTTCTTC.